This T cell receptor beta chain was captured in a study of preoperative IRX-2 immunotherapy in early breast cancer. This clone showed up just once. The treatment: preoperative locoregional IRX-2 cytokine immunotherapy. This phase Ib study tested locoregional IRX-2 cytokine immunotherapy given before surgery. Profiling relied on immunoSEQ multiplex PCR, and the TCRdb table lists in-frame clones only, not all of them. The data show about 33,000 clones, just under 90% seen once. The sequence was collected from a human donor with breast cancer. The sequencing used tumor tissue, collected after IRX-2 immunotherapy.

The CDR3 nucleotides read TGTGCCAGTAGTATTATGGCTTCTAATGAAAAACTGTTTTTT. Its translation: CASSIMASNEKLFF. J is TRBJ1-4 and V is TRBV19; D unclear. The CDR3 extends over 14 amino acids. With 3 bases removed from V and 3 bases from J, the gap between germline ends came to 8 bases. CDR1 is LNHDA, CDR2 SQIVND, per germline (reference sequence).